This T cell receptor (beta chain) was observed in a study of technical replicates of blood from several donors. Method: immunoSEQ multiplex PCR; TCRdb's copy keeps in-frame clones and lacks some. The profile shows about 91,000 clones, 80% to 95% of them singletons. Unmatched junction bases numbered 3, after V lost 6 bases and J lost 3 bases. Looked up from germline, CDR1 is SQVTM and CDR2 is ANQGSEA. This CDR3 comprises 13 residues. This chain joins TRBV29-1 and TRBJ1-2; 11 nucleotides match TRBD1. Sequences were obtained from T cells isolated from PBMCs. The receptor's source is a human donor in good health. The CDR3: CSVGQGADYGYTF. CDR3 nucleotides: TGCAGCGTCGGACAGGGGGCTGACTATGGCTACACCTTC. The complete variable domain, with remaining parts taken from reference TRBV29-1 and TRBJ1-2, reads SAVISQKPSRDICQRGTSLTIQCQVDSQVTMMFWYRQQPGQSLTLIATANQGSEATYESGFVIDKFPISRPNLTFSTLTVSNMSPEDSSIYLCSVGQGADYGYTFGSGTRLTVV.